Shown below are 7 T cell receptor beta chains from a single sample sequenced in a study of CD8 T cells in ankylosing spondylitis. Via MiXCR, TCRdb re-called the 5' RACE reads, giving one row per CDR3 protein. Among 200,000 to 250,000 distinct CDR3 sequences listed, more than 25% were seen once. Sequenced: blood, either unsorted or a sorted T cell fraction (not recorded which). The receptor source for this set is a male donor with ankylosing spondylitis or in good health (not recorded which).

This clonotype was recorded many times. The chain has TRBV7-9 and TRBJ2-3; 8 bases are a match to TRBD2. Germline CDR1 and CDR2: SEHNR and FQNEAQ (reference sequence). The CDR3 runs 14 residues. The J segment lost 3 bases and the V segment lost 4 bases, leaving 3 bases of the junction unmatched. The CDR3 DNA is TGTGCCAGCAGCTCCCCGGGGGGGACAGATACGCAGTATTTT. This sequence encodes CASSSPGGTDTQYF.

This clonotype was detected a few times. This chain links TRBV15 with TRBJ2-5; weak D call: TRBD2 (6 bases). Trimming shortened V by 5 bases and J by 5 bases, and 15 bases separated the two germline ends. The CDR3 extends over 14 amino acids. CDR1 and CDR2 from the germline V gene are LNHNV and YYDKDF (reference sequence). CDR3 DNA sequence: TGTGCCACCAGCTACCGGGAGAAGGTGGAGACCCAGTACTTC. It encodes CATSYREKVETQYF.

A few counts support this clonotype. The rearrangement uses TRBV20-1 and TRBJ2-6; D not resolved. Germline V gene lookup returns CDR1 DFQATT and CDR2 SNEGSKA (reference sequence). V shed 3 bases and J shed 4 bases, with 10 bases lying between them. This CDR3 contains 14 residues. The CDR3 bases are TGCAGTGCTAGTTCCATCCCAGGGGCCAACGTCCTGACTTTC. This sequence encodes CSASSIPGANVLTF.

This sequence joins TRBV6-6 and TRBJ1-1, with D hard to call. Trimming shortened V by 6 bases and J by 3 bases, and 8 bases separated the two germline ends. This CDR3 has 12 amino acids. Per the germline V gene, CDR1 is MNHNY and CDR2 is SVGAGI (reference sequence). This chain's CDR3 is CASSPEYTEAFF. DNA for the CDR3: TGTGCCAGCAGCCCCGAATACACTGAAGCTTTCTTT.

In its sample, this clonotype was seen many times. The rearrangement uses TRBV7-2 and TRBJ2-5, with D perhaps TRBD2 (6 bases). V gave up 8 bases and J gave up 5 bases, with 15 bases separating them. Germline lookup yields CDR1 SGHTA and CDR2 FQGNSA. The CDR3 consists of 13 residues. The CDR3 loop is CASQFSGVETQYF. The DNA of the CDR3 is TGTGCCAGCCAATTCTCGGGAGTTGAGACCCAGTACTTC.

This chain connects TRBV20-1 to TRBJ2-1; the match to TRBD2 covers 9 bases. The CDR3 runs 14 residues. Trimming removed 3 bases from V and 8 bases from J; junction bases left unmatched: 8. Looked up from germline, CDR1 is DFQATT and CDR2 is SNEGSKA (reference sequence). CDR3 DNA: TGCAGTGCTAGTGGACTAGCGCGAGGAGATGAGCAGTTCTTC. Translation gives CSASGLARGDEQFF.

This clonotype was counted ten times or more. The chain uses TRBV2 and TRBJ1-6, with TRBD1 as a possible D gene (6 bases). CDR1 and CDR2 from the germline V gene are SNHLY and FYNNEI. V lost 7 bases, J lost 7 bases, and 11 bases lay in between. The CDR3 has 13 amino acids. In DNA, the CDR3 is TGTGCCAGCAACAGGGTTCTGAATTCACCCCTCCACTTT. Amino acids: CASNRVLNSPLHF.